The source of this T cell receptor (beta chain) is a study of brain T cells in children with intractable seizures. About this clone itself: No antigen is known for it.

General observations from the study: Pre-surgery blood may have been undersampled, hiding some clones.

Libraries were prepared by immunoSEQ multiplex PCR; TCRdb keeps only in-frame clonotypes and omits some of them. The sample has approximately 330,000 clones; over 90% are singletons. This CDR3 is built from 16 residues. Germline trimming cut 3 bases from V and 4 bases from J; bases unmatched to any gene: 5. The germline CDR1 and CDR2 sequences are MNHNS and SASEGT. Time point defined: blood from clinic visit 5 months post-surgery; TSC patient then seizure free. Surgery cases with the highest brain T cell transcript signatures were chosen for sequencing. V gene TRBV6-1 combines with J gene TRBJ1-5, with 11 bases matching TRBD1. The material sequenced was peripheral blood, taken roughly 5 months after surgery. The TCR comes from a boy younger than two with tuberous sclerosis and intractable seizures. CDR3 amino acids: CASSDPGQGDNQPQHF. Here the CDR3 DNA reads TGTGCCAGCAGTGACCCGGGACAGGGGGATAATCAGCCCCAGCATTTT.